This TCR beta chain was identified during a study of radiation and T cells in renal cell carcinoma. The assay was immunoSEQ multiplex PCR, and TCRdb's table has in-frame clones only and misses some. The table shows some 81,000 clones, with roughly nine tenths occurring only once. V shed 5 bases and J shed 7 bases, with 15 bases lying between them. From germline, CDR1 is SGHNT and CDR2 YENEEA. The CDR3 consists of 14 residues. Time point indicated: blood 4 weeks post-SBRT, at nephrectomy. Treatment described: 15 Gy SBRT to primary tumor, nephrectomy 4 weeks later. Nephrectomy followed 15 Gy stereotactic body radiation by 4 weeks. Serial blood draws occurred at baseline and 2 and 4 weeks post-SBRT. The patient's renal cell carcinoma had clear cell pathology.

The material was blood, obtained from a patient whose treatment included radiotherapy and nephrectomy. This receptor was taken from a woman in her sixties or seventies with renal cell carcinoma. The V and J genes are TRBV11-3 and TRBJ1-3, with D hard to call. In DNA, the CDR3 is TGTGCCAGCAGCGAACAGAACTCGGGGAACACCATATATTTT. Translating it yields CASSEQNSGNTIYF.